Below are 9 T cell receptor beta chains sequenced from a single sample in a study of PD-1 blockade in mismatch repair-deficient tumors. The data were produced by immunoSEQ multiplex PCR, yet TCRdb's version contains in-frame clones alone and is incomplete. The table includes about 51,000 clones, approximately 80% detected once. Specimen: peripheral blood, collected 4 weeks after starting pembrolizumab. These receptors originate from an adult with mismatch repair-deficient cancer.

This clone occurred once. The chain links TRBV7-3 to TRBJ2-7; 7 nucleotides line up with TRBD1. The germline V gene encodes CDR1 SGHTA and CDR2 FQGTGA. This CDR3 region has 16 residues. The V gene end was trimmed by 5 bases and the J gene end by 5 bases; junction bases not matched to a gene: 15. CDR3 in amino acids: CASSLKGDSLPDEQYF. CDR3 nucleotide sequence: TGTGCCAGCAGCCTGAAAGGGGACAGCCTTCCGGACGAGCAGTACTTC. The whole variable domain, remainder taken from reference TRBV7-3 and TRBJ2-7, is GAGVSQTPSNKVTEKGKYVELRCDPISGHTALYWYRQSLGQGPEFLIYFQGTGAADDSGLPNDRFFAVRPEGSVSTLKIQRTERGDSAVYLCASSLKGDSLPDEQYFGPGTRLTVT.

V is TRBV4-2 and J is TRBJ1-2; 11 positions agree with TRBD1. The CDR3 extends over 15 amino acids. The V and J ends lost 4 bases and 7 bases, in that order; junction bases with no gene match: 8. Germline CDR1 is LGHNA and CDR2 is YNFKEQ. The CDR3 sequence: CASSPEGQGELGYTF. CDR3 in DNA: TGTGCCAGCAGCCCTGAGGGACAGGGGGAACTTGGCTACACCTTC.

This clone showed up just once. The CDR3 loop is CASSGRLAGVYEQYF. Written as DNA, the CDR3 is TGTGCCAGCAGTGGTCGACTAGCGGGGGTCTACGAGCAGTACTTC. The chain is built from TRBV6-1 and TRBJ2-7; TRBD2 agrees at 12 bases. Losses at the gene ends were 4 bases for V and 3 bases for J; bases not matched to a gene: 4. The CDR3 extends over 15 amino acids. CDR1 is MNHNS, CDR2 SASEGT, per germline.

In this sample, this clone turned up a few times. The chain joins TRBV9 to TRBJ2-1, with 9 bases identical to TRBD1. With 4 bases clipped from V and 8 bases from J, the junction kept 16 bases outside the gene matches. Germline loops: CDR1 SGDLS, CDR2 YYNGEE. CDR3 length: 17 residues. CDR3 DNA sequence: TGTGCCAGCAGCACACCAATGGGGGGACAGGGAGGCGATGAGCAGTTCTTC. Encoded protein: CASSTPMGGQGGDEQFF.

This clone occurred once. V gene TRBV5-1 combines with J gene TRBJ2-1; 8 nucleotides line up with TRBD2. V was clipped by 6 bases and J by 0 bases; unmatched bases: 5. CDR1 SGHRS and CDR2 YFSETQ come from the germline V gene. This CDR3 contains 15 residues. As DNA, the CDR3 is TGCGCCAGCATCCCTGGGACTAGCTCCTACAATGAGCAGTTCTTC. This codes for CASIPGTSSYNEQFF.

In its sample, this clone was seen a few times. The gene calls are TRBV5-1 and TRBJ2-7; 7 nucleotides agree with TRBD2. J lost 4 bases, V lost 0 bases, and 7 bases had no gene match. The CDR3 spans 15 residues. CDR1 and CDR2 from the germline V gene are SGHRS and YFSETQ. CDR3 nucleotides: TGCGCCAGCAGCTTGGTGGCGGGAGAACCATACGAGCAGTACTTC. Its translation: CASSLVAGEPYEQYF.

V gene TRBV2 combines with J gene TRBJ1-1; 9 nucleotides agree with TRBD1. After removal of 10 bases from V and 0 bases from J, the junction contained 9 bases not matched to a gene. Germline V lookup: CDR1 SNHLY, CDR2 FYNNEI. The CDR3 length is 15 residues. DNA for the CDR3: TGTGCCACCTCCTTGGGACAGGGCGTGAACACTGAAGCTTTCTTT. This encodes CATSLGQGVNTEAFF.

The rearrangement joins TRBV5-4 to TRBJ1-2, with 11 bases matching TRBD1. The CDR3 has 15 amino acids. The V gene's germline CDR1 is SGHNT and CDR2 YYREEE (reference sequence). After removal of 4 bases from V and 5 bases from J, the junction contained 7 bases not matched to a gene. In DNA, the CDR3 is TGTGCCAGCAGCAGGGGACAGGGGGAGATTTATGGCTACACCTTC. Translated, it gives CASSRGQGEIYGYTF.

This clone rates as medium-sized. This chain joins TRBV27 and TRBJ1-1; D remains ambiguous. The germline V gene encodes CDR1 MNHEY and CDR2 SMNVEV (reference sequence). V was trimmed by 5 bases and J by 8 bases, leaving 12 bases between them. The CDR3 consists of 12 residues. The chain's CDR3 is CASSPGGVEAFF. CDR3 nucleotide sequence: TGTGCCAGCAGTCCAGGCGGGGTCGAAGCTTTCTTT.